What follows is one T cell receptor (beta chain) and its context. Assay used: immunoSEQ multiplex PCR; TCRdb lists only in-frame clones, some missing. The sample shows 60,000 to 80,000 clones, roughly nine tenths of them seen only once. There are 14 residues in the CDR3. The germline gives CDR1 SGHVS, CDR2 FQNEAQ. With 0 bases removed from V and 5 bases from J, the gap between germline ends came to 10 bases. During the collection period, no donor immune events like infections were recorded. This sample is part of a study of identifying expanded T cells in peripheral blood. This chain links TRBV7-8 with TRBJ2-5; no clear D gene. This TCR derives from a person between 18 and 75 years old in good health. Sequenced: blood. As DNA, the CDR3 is TGTGCCAGCAGCTTAGCGCCCGCCGTGGAGACCCAGTACTTC. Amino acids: CASSLAPAVETQYF.